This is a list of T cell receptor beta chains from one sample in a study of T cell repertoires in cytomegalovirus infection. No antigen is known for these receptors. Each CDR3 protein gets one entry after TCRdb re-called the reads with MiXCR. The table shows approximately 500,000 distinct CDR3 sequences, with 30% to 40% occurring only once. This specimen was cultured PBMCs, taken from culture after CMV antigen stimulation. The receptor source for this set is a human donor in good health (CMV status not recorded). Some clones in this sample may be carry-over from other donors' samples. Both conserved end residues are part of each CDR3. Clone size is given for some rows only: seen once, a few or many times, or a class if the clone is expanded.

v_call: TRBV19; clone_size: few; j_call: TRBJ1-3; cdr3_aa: CATRRRGQAISGNTIYF
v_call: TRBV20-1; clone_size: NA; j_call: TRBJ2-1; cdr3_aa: CSALGRDSYNEQFF
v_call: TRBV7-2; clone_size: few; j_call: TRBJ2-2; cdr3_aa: CASSRTRASNTGELFF
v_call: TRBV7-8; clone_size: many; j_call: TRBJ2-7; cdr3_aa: CASSLMLAGGLREQYF
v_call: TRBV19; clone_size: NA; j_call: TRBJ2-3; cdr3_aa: CASSIDGTFTDTQYF
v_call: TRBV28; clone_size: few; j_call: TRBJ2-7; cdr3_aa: CASKNIYEQYF
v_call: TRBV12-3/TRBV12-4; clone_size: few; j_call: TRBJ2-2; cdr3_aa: CASSLRGQRGAHGANTGELFF
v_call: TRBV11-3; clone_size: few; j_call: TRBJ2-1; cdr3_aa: CASSFWQATYNEQFF
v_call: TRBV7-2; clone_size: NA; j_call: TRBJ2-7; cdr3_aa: CASSSLTSLSYEQYF
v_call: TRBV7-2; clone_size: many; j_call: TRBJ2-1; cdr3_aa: CASSPLTSSYNEQFF
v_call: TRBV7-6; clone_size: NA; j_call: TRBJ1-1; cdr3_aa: CASSPWAIQGMNTEAFF
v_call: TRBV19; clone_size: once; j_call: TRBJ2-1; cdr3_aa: CASSIRQPYNEQFF
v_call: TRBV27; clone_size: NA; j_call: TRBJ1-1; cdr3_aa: CASQGGMNTEAFF
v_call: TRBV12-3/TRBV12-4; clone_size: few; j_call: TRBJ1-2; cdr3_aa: CASTPGGGREGYGYTF
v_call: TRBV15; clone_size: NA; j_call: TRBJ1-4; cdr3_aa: CATNSYRGRDEKLFF
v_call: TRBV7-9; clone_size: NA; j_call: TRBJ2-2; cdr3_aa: CASSLNAVGAGELFF
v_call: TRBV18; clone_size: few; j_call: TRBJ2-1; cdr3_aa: CASSPPGLARNEQFF
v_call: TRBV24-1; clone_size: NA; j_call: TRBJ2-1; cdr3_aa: CATSDPRGRGPGSYNEQFF
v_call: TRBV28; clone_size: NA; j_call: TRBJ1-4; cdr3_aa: CASSLATGTGGKLFF
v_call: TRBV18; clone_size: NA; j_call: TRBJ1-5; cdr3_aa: CASSPRGVGNQPQHF
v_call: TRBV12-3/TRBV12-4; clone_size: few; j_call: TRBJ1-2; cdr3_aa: CASSLDRMADTF
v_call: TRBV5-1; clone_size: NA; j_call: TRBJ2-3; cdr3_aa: CASSFDRDTQYF
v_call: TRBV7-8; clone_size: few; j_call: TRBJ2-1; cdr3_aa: CASSLSPVRSSYNEQFF